This T cell receptor (beta chain) was captured in a study of cytomegalovirus exposure and HLA in healthy donors (dated by TCRdb to about 2017). With regard to the full study: In an earlier analysis of roughly 590 of the donors, around 290 Gb of sequence data and 117 million unique TCR beta sequences from 180 million or so T cells were reported. An early release that covered several hundred HLA-typed donors contained 250 to 350 gigabases of sequencing data and about 93 million unique TCR sequences. Of the roughly 400 genotyped donors, less than 90% were placed in the genetic ancestry cluster associated with self-reported Caucasian donors. The study aimed to test whether signatures of past pathogen exposure could be identified by cataloging public T cell receptors. The study used immunosequencing to profile the T cell repertoires of hundreds of subjects and linked those repertoires to cytomegalovirus serostatus. Besides the first cohort of approximately 710 subjects, a separate validation cohort made up of over 95 different subjects was used. To predict cytomegalovirus infection status, the study combined high-throughput TCR immunosequencing, statistical association of individual TCRs with disease status, and machine learning. In a later analysis, previously published TCR beta repertoires from 550 to 700 donors were re-analyzed and high-resolution HLA genotyping was added so that TCR occurrence patterns could be studied. The later analysis used no new phenotypic data to find candidate immune exposures, relying instead on TCR beta sequences and their occurrence across donors. To decide whether each TCR beta V gene segment behaved as functional or pseudogenic, an earlier analysis of several hundred of the donors relied on high-throughput TCR beta sequencing. Donor age, sex, ethnicity and CMV serostatus were compiled alongside the repertoire data. A later genetic analysis took genome-wide SNP genotypes for about 55% of the 666 donors and used that subset as a discovery cohort. Every discovery cohort repertoire had been produced on one sequencing platform. Both class I and class II loci were covered by HLA typing, at four-digit resolution. Typing coverage varied by locus: roughly 629-640 donors for A, B, C, DRB1 and DQB1; around 560 for DQA1; 600 to 610 for DPA1; about 450 for DPB1. Five DR-DQ haplotypes were treated as single units for association and clustering because of strong linkage in the cohort. Among about 400 genotyped donors of the cohort, an average of approximately 220,000 unique TCR beta nucleotide sequences was sequenced per donor, of which about 19% were non-productive. What the authors observed across the whole study: Because counts were too low, under 20 rarely observed V segments, including chromosome 9 orphons, were left out of the earlier analysis of some 600 of the donors. At a false discovery rate of 0.05, a later analysis linked about 17,000 TCR beta sequences to specific HLA alleles. In both the original and validation cohorts, the classifier was reported to diagnose cytomegalovirus status with high specificity and sensitivity. In an earlier analysis of more than 450 of the donors, most TCR beta V segments were observed in productive rearrangements about 87% or about 30% of the time, broadly matching IMGT annotations. Linkage disequilibrium might explain the correlated functional status among segregating V segments, but an unknown experimental factor could not be excluded. A further reported finding was that TCR beta sequences accurately predicted the HLA-A and HLA-B alleles for most subjects in the first cohort. Presence/absence analyses assumed roughly uniform sequencing depth across donors, an assumption that may not hold. Most TCR sequences were observed very rarely across donors, whereas some public TCRs were present in many individuals. In this cohort, only TCR beta chains were sequenced, and detectable features were limited by the absence of alpha or paired-chain data. In a later analysis, HLA-associated TCR beta chains showed more clonal expansion and lower generation probabilities than non-associated chains that were equally common. Assigning TCR associations to individual alleles was difficult when HLA alleles, especially DR and DQ, strongly co-occurred. In a later genetic analysis, a missense DCLRE1C variant was associated with V-gene and J-gene trimming of TCR beta chains, and the association was replicated in an independent cohort. In a later analysis, TCR association rates were found to vary across HLA loci, with the most associated TCRs seen for DRB1 alleles and the fewest for HLA-C alleles. CMV serostatus was the only immune exposure information available for the cohort. A later genetic analysis reported fewer N-insertions in productive TCRs among donors in an Asian-associated ancestry cluster than the roughly 650-donor mean. According to a later analysis, most CMV-associated TCR beta chains appeared to be HLA-restricted, and the HLA associations seemed to be driven largely by CMV exposure. According to the authors, the approach could potentially be generalized to other disease states and immunological phenotypes. The study listed 150 to 200 TCR beta chains as associated with cytomegalovirus. Several of the top co-occurrence clusters appeared to be linked to parvovirus B19, influenza, CMV and Epstein-Barr virus, according to a later analysis. Some IMGT-functional V segments, including TRBV6-2 and TRBV6-3, could not be distinguished by the 87-base-pair reads and were therefore excluded. A few of the identified cytomegalovirus-associated TCR beta chains were confirmed in vitro to be specific for cytomegalovirus antigens. Because some donors lacked HLA typing at each locus, the association tests relied only on the typed subset. A cluster of highly shared sequence variants was judged likely to represent a technical artifact of the sequencing pipeline.

CDR1 and CDR2 were assigned from the germline V gene (reference sequence) as SGHNT and YYREEE. Between the V and J ends, shortened by 0 bases and 6 bases respectively, the junction contains 13 bases. Including cysteine and phenylalanine, the CDR3 has 15 amino acids. This entry keeps only the CDR3 DNA: 45 bases, framed from base 1. Receptors were amplified or captured by the immunoSEQ multiplex PCR assay. The multiplex PCR relied on a mix of 60 forward primers for TCR Vbeta segments and 13 reverse primers for TCR Jbeta segments. A multiplex PCR assay on genomic DNA amplified the CDR3 region of rearranged TCR beta genes. Amplified TCR beta libraries were sequenced as 87-base-pair reads on the Illumina HiSeq System. For the original study's pipeline: A later analysis counted some 74 million unique TCR beta chains across the 690 or so repertoires, and 10 million to 12 million of these chains were shared by at least two donors. A nearest-neighbor algorithm error-corrected the raw reads and collapsed the reads into unique sequences, merging closely related sequences to remove PCR and sequencing errors. V, D and J gene segments were assigned by aligning CDR3 sequences to IMGT reference sequences. For a sequence to be retained, a match of at least six nucleotides was required to both a V gene segment and a J gene segment. Rearrangements were classified as productive when the CDR3 lacked stop codons and remained in frame with V and J, and all other rearrangements were classified as non-productive. CDR3 was defined by IMGT convention, running from the second conserved V-encoded cysteine to the conserved J-encoded phenylalanine. Sequences without an unambiguous match to a single V gene segment were excluded from the earlier analysis of 587 of the donors. An earlier analysis of 500 to 700 of the donors classified V segments as functional when productive rearrangements were above 56.7% and as segregating when the standard deviation between donors was above 5%. A statistical classification framework was developed to diagnose cytomegalovirus status using the catalog of TCR beta chain sequences. V and J gene assignment, in a later analysis, came from comparing TCR nucleotide sequences with IMGT/GENE-DB human TR gene sequences. The TCRdist pipeline was used in a later analysis to assign CDR3 sequences and most-parsimonious VDJ recombination scenarios. In a later analysis, each TCR beta chain was defined by its CDR3 amino acid sequence together with its V-gene family, and reads lacking a unique V-gene family were excluded. In a later analysis, a few hundred highly shared, low-generation-probability nucleotide sequences were removed to address suspected cross-contamination and a sequencing artifact. A later analysis calculated a clonal expansion index for each public chain from normalized within-repertoire ranks of inferred template counts. In a later analysis, generation probabilities were computed using a VDJ recombination model fitted to out-of-frame rearrangements, and the results were checked against IGoR. Hypergeometric tests were used in a later analysis to score TCR-TCR, TCR-HLA and TCR-CMV co-occurrence, with a repertoire-size bias correction applied to the TCR pairs. In a later analysis, false discovery rates were estimated by permuting HLA or CMV assignments 20 times. A later analysis grouped co-occurring TCRs with DBSCAN, adding TCRdist sequence similarity when clustering within HLA-allele-positive subsets. For co-occurrence clustering, repertoires with fewer than 30,000 or more than 120,000 public chains were excluded, along with roughly 5 repertoires with anomalous nucleotide sharing. TCRdb carries this immuneACCESS record with in-frame sequences only. Its versions omit some clonotypes, under half of them owing to an unresolved V gene in the studies checked, with the rest unexplained. V, J and clone size reflect that table, while D and trimming were determined from the DNA. This sample lists 200,000 or so clones; approximately 78% were detected once. Clones ranked in the top ten supply approximately 0.74% of the sample.

Comment on this clone: This receptor's antigen is unknown. Base quality data are lacking; no much larger clone is found one base away.

The cohort comprised several hundred healthy bone marrow donors. Cohort members were all nominally healthy when sampled, although unrecorded immune exposures were likely present. The donor was CMV seronegative and was included in the group of hundreds of seronegative cohort members. A peripheral blood sample was collected from each donor, and TCR beta sequencing was performed on peripheral blood mononuclear cells. Genomic DNA was extracted from the blood cell samples with the Qiagen DNeasy Blood Extraction Kit. The sequenced material came from PBMCs. The sequence is built from TRBV5-4 and TRBJ1-5; tentative D gene TRBD1, with 6 bases matching. This sequence originates from a young woman in good health and CMV-seronegative. The base sequence is TGTGCCAGCAGCTTGGGTGGGGCAGGGGTTCAGCCCCAGCATTTT. It translates to CASSLGGAGVQPQHF.